The entry that follows covers one T cell receptor (beta chain) sequence. The CDR3 totals 13 residues. Germline V gene sequence: CDR1 SQVTM, CDR2 ANQGSEA. V lost 7 bases to trimming and J lost 0 bases; unmatched junction nucleotides: 3. The data derive from a study of blood T cell repertoires in COVID-19. TCRdb's copy holds only in-frame clones and misses some; the assay was immunoSEQ multiplex PCR. The sample has 400,000 to 500,000 clones; 85% to 90% are singletons. This receptor was identified in a woman aged 40-49 years who had recovered from COVID-19. Specimen: PBMCs or T cells enriched from blood (not recorded which). The chain couples TRBV29-1 to TRBJ2-1, with 7 bases aligning to TRBD2. The CDR3 reads CSASGTSYNEQFF. CDR3 nucleotides: TGCAGCGCCAGCGGGACCTCCTACAATGAGCAGTTCTTC.